This T cell receptor beta chain was identified during a study of cytomegalovirus exposure and HLA in healthy donors. The CDR3 consists of 15 residues. Trimming took 5 bases from V and 8 from J; bases not matched to a gene: 14. Germline CDR1 is GTSNPN and CDR2 is SVGIG (reference sequence). The PCR ran on 60 Vbeta and 13 Jbeta primers. Sequenced by immunoSEQ multiplex PCR; TCRdb stores in-frame clones only, minus some. The sample has approximately 140,000 clones, roughly 80% seen once; the top ten hold 3%. The rearrangement uses TRBV30 and TRBJ1-2; TRBD1 agrees at 10 bases. Material for sequencing was PBMCs. The receptor comes from a man aged 35-49 years in good health and CMV-seropositive. CDR3 sequence (DNA): TGTGCCTGGCTACTTCCCGGGACAGGGGTTGGCGGCTACACCTTC. It codes for CAWLLPGTGVGGYTF. The complete variable domain, with remaining parts taken from reference TRBV30 and TRBJ1-2, reads SQTIHQWPATLVQPVGSPLSLECTVEGTSNPNLYWYRQAAGRGLQLLFYSVGIGQISSEVPQNLSASRPQDRQFILSSKKLLLSDSGFYLCAWLLPGTGVGGYTFGSGTRLTVV.